This entry lists 8 T cell receptor beta chains sequenced from one sample in a study of STAT3 mutations in large granular lymphocyte leukemia. Study results and limitations: Every T-LGLL patient had at least one immunodominant TCRbeta clonotype.

Here immunoSEQ multiplex PCR was the method, and the copy in TCRdb shows in-frame clones only, minus some. The repertoire includes around 7,800 clones, 91% of them detected once, and around 42% sits in the top ten. Antigen specificity for these receptors is unknown. Specimen: peripheral blood mononuclear cells. All receptors derive from a man aged 50-60 years with T-cell large granular lymphocyte leukemia. Some clones in this sample may be carry-over from other donors' samples.

The rearrangement joins TRBV7-9 to TRBJ1-6, with a possible D match to TRBD1 (5 bases). The germline V and J ends were trimmed by 3 bases and 4 bases, with 10 bases remaining between them. CDR3 length: 15 residues. The germline CDR1 and CDR2 sequences are SEHNR and FQNEAQ (reference sequence). The CDR3 sequence: CASSLRGEYNSPLHF. CDR3 in DNA: TGTGCCAGCAGCTTGAGGGGAGAGTATAATTCACCCCTCCACTTT.

The chain combines TRBV5-4 with TRBJ2-3; D is undetermined. Trimming took off 3 bases at V and 1 base at J, with 9 bases between the two ends. The germline V gene has CDR1 SGHNT and CDR2 YYREEE (reference sequence). The CDR3 covers 14 residues. The CDR3, as DNA: TGTGCCAGCAGCTCTCCTAGTGGCACAGATACGCAGTATTTT. Protein product: CASSSPSGTDTQYF.

A single count supports this clone. The chain has TRBV21-1 and TRBJ1-5; the table's D gene call, TRBD1, was not cross checked with the DNA. TRBV21-1 is deemed a pseudogene. This CDR3 has 14 residues. The CDR3 loop reads CASSLTDSNQPQHF. In nucleotides, the CDR3 is TGTGCCAGCAGCTTGACAGATAGCAATCAGCCCCAGCATTTT.

V gene TRBV20-1 combines with J gene TRBJ2-7; D call uncertain. CDR1 and CDR2 from the germline V gene are DFQATT and SNEGSKA (reference sequence). The CDR3 sequence is 11 residues long. V dropped 1 base and J dropped 3 bases, with 4 bases sitting between them. The CDR3 protein is CSARVDYEQYF. In nucleotides, the CDR3 is TGCAGTGCTAGAGTTGACTACGAGCAGTACTTC.

This chain joins TRBV5-1 and TRBJ2-6; the match to TRBD1 covers 7 bases. The CDR3 is made up of 15 amino acids. Looked up from germline, CDR1 is SGHRS and CDR2 is YFSETQ. Trimming removed 4 bases from V and 2 bases from J; junction bases left unmatched: 3. The DNA for the CDR3 is TGCGCCAGCAGCGACGACAGGGCTGGGGCCAACGTCCTGACTTTC. Protein product: CASSDDRAGANVLTF.

This chain links TRBV7-8 with TRBJ2-3, with D possibly being TRBD1 or TRBD2 (5 bases each). CDR1 is SGHVS, CDR2 FQNEAQ, per germline. Deletions cut 2 bases from V and 6 bases from J, with 9 bases between. This CDR3 has 13 amino acids. DNA of the CDR3: TGTGCCAGCAGCTTATTGGGGACCGATACGCAGTATTTT. This codes for CASSLLGTDTQYF. Drawing the rest from reference TRBV7-8 and TRBJ2-3, the complete variable domain is GAGVSQSPRYKVAKRGQDVALRCDPISGHVSLFWYQQALGQGPEFLTYFQNEAQLDKSGLPSDRFFAERPEGSVSTLKIQRTQQEDSAVYLCASSLLGTDTQYFGPGTRLTVL.

The J gene is TRBJ1-1, the V gene TRBV5-4; perhaps TRBD1 as D (5 bases). The V end lost 4 bases, the J end lost 1 base, and 11 bases lay between the germline ends. This CDR3 spans 14 amino acids. The germline gives CDR1 SGHNT, CDR2 YYREEE (reference sequence). CDR3 sequence (DNA): TGTGCCAGCAGCCCGGGGCGAGGGAACACTGAAGCTTTCTTT. Translation: CASSPGRGNTEAFF.

This clone was detected once. This chain connects TRBV5-5 to TRBJ1-5; weak D call: TRBD1 (5 bases). Germline lookup yields CDR1 SGHKS and CDR2 YYEKEE (reference sequence). The V end was cut by 0 bases, the J end by 4 bases, with 11 bases between. The length of the CDR3 is 15 residues. The CDR3, as DNA: TGTGCCAGCAGCTTGGGGGGACTTACTAATCAGCCCCAGCATTTT. Amino acid sequence: CASSLGGLTNQPQHF.